This T cell receptor (beta chain) was sequenced in a study of T cells in Graves' hyperthyroidism and ophthalmopathy. RNA transcripts yielded amplified TCR beta CDR3 regions. An initial round of RT-PCR targeting the TCR CDR3 relied on the HTBI primer set. TCRdb itself ran the multiplex PCR reads through MiXCR, one entry per CDR3 protein. The data show a few hundred thousand distinct CDR3 sequences, with 12% to 15% seen just once and about 21% held by the top ten. The CDR3 covers 15 residues. Germline V gene sequence: CDR1 KGHSH, CDR2 LQKENI. V lost 2 bases, J lost 6 bases, and 4 bases stayed unmatched. The sample holds a few counts of this clonotype.

The chain is built from TRBV18 and TRBJ1-1; 12 positions match TRBD1. Sequenced: blood. This sequence originates from a woman aged 60-75 years with Graves' ophthalmopathy. The chain's CDR3 is CASSPGGQGAAEAFF. CDR3 sequence (DNA): TGTGCCAGCTCACCAGGGGGACAGGGGGCGGCTGAAGCTTTCTTT.